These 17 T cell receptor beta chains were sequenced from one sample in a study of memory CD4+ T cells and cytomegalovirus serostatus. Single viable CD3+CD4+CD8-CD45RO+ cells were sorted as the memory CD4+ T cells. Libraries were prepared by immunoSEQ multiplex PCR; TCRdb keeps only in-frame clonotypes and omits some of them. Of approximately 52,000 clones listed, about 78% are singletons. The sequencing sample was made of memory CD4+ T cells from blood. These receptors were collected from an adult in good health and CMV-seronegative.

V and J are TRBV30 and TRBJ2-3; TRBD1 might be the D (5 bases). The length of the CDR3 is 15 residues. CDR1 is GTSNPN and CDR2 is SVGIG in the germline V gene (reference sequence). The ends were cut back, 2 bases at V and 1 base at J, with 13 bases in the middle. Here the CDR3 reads CAWSYGQGGTDTQYF. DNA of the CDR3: TGTGCCTGGAGTTACGGGCAGGGTGGCACAGATACGCAGTATTTT.

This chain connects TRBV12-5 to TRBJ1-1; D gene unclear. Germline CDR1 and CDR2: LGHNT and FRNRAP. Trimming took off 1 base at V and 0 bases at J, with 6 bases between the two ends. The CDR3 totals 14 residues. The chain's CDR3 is CASGLGRMNTEAFF. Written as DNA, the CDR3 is TGTGCTAGTGGTTTGGGACGGATGAACACTGAAGCTTTCTTT.

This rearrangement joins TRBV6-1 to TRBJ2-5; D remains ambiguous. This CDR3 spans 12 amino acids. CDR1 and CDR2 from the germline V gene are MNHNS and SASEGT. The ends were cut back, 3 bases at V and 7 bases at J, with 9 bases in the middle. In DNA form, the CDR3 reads TGTGCCAGCAGTGATTTCTTTGTGACCCAGTACTTC. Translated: CASSDFFVTQYF.

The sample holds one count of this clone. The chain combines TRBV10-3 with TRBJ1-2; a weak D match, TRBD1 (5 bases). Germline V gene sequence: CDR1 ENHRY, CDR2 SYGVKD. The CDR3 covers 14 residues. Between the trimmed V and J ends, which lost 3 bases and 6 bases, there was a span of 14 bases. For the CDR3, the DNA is TGTGCCATCAGTGACTCAGGGAAAAGGGATGGCTACACCTTC. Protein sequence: CAISDSGKRDGYTF.

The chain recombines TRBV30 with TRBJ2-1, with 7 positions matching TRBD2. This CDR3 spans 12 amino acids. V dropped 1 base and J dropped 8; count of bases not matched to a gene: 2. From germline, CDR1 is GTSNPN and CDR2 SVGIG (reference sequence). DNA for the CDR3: TGTGCCTGGAGTGGGGCGGGGGATGAGCAGTTCTTC. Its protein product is CAWSGAGDEQFF.

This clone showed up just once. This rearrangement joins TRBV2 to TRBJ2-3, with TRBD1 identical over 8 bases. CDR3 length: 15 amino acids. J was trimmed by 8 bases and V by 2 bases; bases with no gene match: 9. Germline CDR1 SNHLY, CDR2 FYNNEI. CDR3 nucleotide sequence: TGTGCCAGCAGTGAATCGGCAGGGGGCAGGGGTACGCAGTATTTT. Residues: CASSESAGGRGTQYF.

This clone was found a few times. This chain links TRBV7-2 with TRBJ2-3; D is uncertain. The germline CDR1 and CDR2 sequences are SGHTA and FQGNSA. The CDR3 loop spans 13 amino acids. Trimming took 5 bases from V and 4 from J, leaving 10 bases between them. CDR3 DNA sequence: TGTGCCAGCAGCGGGAACTGGGCAGATACGCAGTATTTT. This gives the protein CASSGNWADTQYF.

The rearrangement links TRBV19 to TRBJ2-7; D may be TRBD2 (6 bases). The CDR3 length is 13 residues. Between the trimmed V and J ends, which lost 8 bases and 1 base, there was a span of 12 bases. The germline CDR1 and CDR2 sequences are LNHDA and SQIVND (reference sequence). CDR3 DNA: TGTGCCAGTCACTCGGCGGGGTCCTACGAGCAGTACTTC. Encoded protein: CASHSAGSYEQYF.

CDR3 sequence (DNA): TGCGCCAGCGGGGGGGTAACAGATACGCAGTATTTT. It is translated as CASGGVTDTQYF. The chain joins TRBV5-1 to TRBJ2-3; 7 nucleotides agree with TRBD2. The CDR3 has 12 amino acids. Germline loops: CDR1 SGHRS, CDR2 YFSETQ. V shed 7 bases and J 3 bases; nucleotides not matched to a gene: 2.

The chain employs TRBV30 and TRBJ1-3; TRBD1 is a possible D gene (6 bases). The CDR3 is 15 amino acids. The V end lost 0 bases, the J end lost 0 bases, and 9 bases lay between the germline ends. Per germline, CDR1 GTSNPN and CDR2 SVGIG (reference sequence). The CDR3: CAWSVGGYSGNTIYF. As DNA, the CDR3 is TGTGCCTGGAGTGTAGGGGGTTACTCTGGAAACACCATATATTTT.

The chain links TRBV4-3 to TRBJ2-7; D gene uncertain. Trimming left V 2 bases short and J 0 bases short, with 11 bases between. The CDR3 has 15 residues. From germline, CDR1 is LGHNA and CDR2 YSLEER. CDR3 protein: CASSQMYNPSYEQYF. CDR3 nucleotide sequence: TGCGCCAGCAGCCAAATGTACAACCCCTCCTACGAGCAGTACTTC.

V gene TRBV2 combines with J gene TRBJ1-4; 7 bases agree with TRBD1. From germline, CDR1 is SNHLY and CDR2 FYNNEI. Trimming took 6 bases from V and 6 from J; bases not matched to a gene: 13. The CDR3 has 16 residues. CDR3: CASSGTPGGGDEKLFF. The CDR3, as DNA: TGTGCCAGCAGCGGAACCCCAGGGGGGGGTGATGAAAAACTGTTTTTT.

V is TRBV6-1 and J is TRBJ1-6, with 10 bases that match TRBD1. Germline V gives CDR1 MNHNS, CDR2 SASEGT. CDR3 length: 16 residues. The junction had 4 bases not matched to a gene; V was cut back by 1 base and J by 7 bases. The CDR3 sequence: CASSEGLGQGNSPLHF. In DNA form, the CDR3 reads TGTGCCAGCAGTGAAGGTCTGGGACAGGGGAATTCACCCCTCCACTTT.

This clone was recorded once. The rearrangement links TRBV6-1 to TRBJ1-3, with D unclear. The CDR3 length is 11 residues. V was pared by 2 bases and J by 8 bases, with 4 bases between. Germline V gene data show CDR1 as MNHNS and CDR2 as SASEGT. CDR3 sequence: CASSEIDTIYF. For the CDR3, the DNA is TGTGCCAGCAGTGAAATAGACACCATATATTTT.

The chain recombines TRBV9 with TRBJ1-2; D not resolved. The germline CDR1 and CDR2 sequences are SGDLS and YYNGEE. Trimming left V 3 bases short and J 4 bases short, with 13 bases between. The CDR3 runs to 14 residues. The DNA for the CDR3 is TGTGCCAGCAGCGCCGGGGTAGGTCGCTATGGCTACACCTTC. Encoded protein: CASSAGVGRYGYTF. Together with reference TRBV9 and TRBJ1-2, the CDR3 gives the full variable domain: DSGVTQTPKHLITATGQRVTLRCSPRSGDLSVYWYQQSLDQGLQFLIQYYNGEERAKGNILERFSAQQFPDLHSELNLSSLELGDSALYFCASSAGVGRYGYTFGSGTRLTVV.

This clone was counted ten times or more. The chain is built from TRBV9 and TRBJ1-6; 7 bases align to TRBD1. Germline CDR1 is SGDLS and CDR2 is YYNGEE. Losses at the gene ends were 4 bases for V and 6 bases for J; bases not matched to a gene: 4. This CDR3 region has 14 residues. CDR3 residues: CASSFRDSNSPLHF. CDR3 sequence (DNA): TGTGCCAGCAGCTTCCGGGACAGTAATTCACCCCTCCACTTT.

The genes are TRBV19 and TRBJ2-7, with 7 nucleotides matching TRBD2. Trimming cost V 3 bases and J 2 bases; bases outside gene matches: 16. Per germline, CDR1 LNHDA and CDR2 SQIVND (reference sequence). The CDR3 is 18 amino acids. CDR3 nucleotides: TGTGCCAGTAGTATGGGGGGGGGAGGTACAACGGCGGCCTACGAGCAGTACTTC. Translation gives CASSMGGGGTTAAYEQYF.